This T cell receptor beta chain was retrieved from a study of radiotherapy plus CTLA-4 blockade in lung cancer. This CDR3 is built from 16 residues. Germline V gives CDR1 MDHEN, CDR2 SYDVKM. The V segment lost 7 bases and the J segment 9 bases; nucleotides outside the gene matches: 16. General observations from the study: Radiotherapy with ipilimumab was followed by blood expansion of tumor-derived clones.

Data came from immunoSEQ multiplex PCR; TCRdb stores just in-frame clones and leaves some out. Found here are approximately 94,000 clones, roughly 85% of them singletons; the top ten hold about 26%. As for this clone: Its antigen is currently unknown.

The rearrangement uses TRBV28 and TRBJ2-1; TRBD2 matches 9 bases. The clonotype originates from a human donor with non-small cell lung cancer that progressed on radiotherapy plus ipilimumab. Source: peripheral blood, taken from a patient treated with radiotherapy plus ipilimumab. The CDR3 spells CASTGGGTSSRGEQFF. The CDR3 DNA follows: TGTGCCAGCACCGGGGGAGGGACTAGCAGTCGAGGTGAGCAGTTCTTC.